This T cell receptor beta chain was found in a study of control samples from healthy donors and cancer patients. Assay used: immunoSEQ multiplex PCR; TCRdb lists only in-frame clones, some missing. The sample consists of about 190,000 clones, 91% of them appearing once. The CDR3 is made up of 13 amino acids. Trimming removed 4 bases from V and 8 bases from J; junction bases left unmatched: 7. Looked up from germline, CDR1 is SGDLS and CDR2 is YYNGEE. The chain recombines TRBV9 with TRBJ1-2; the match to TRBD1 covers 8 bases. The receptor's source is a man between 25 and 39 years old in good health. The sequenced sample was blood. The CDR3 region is CASSKTGAGGYTF. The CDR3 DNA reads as TGTGCCAGCAGCAAGACAGGGGCGGGCGGCTACACCTTC. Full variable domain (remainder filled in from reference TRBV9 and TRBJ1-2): DSGVTQTPKHLITATGQRVTLRCSPRSGDLSVYWYQQSLDQGLQFLIQYYNGEERAKGNILERFSAQQFPDLHSELNLSSLELGDSALYFCASSKTGAGGYTFGSGTRLTVV.